A selection of T cell receptor beta chains follows, all from one sample in a study of T cells in Graves' hyperthyroidism and ophthalmopathy. TCRdb processed the multiplex PCR reads anew with MiXCR; each CDR3 protein has one entry. This table has tens of thousands of distinct CDR3 sequences, about 50% appearing once. Sequencing input: blood. The origin of the receptors is a woman aged 55-69 years with Graves' ophthalmopathy. The CDR3 runs from the conserved cysteine through the conserved F or W. The D gene is left open where the match is weak. For some rows the clone size is stated as once, few or many, or as a class when expanded; others skip it.

d_call clone_size j_call v_call cdr3_nt cdr3_aa
NA many TRBJ1-2 TRBV18 TGTGCCAGCTCAAGGGACACGAATGACTATGGCTACACCTTC CASSRDTNDYGYTF
NA NA TRBJ2-2 TRBV7-3 TGTGCCAGCAGCGCACAGGGTCCTGGAAGGGGGGAGCTGTTTTTT CASSAQGPGRGELFF
TRBD2 NA TRBJ2-3 TRBV19 TGTGCCAGTAGTATAGACGGGACTATCACAGATACGCAGTATTTT CASSIDGTITDTQYF
NA NA TRBJ1-3 TRBV6-7 TGTGCCAACAGTGGACTGGGACGCACCATATATTTT CANSGLGRTIYF
TRBD1 many TRBJ2-2 TRBV5-6 TGTGCCAGCCAGTACAGGGGGCAAGTCGGGGAGCTGTTTTTT CASQYRGQVGELFF
TRBD1 many TRBJ2-1 TRBV6-5 TGTGCCAGCAGTTATAACCCAGGGGGCTCCTACAATGAGCAGTTCTTC CASSYNPGGSYNEQFF
NA many TRBJ2-2 TRBV29-1 TGCAGCGTTGAAGACGGAATATTAACCGGGGAGCTGTTTTTT CSVEDGILTGELFF
NA NA TRBJ2-1 TRBV11-2 TGTGCCAGCAGCTCCGGGATGGGATTTGAGCAGTTCTTC CASSSGMGFEQFF
NA many TRBJ2-7 TRBV4-1 TGCGCCAGCAGCCAACCCCCGCAGGCCGGAGAGCAGTACTTC CASSQPPQAGEQYF
NA NA TRBJ2-1 TRBV7-2 TGTGCCAGCGCAACCCGGGGCTCCTACAATGAGCAGTCCTTC CASATRGSYNEQSF
NA many TRBJ2-1 TRBV20-1 TGCAGTGCTGGAGGGGTGGGGGACAGAGCCTACAATGAGCAGTTCTTC CSAGGVGDRAYNEQFF
NA NA TRBJ2-1 TRBV5-4 TGTGCCAGCAGCTTGGGGGACTTTGGTCCTGCTGAGCAGTTCTTC CASSLGDFGPAEQFF
NA medium-sized TRBJ1-2 TRBV25-1 TGTGCCAGCAGTGAATATTGGAGGGAAAGCTATGGCTACACCTTC CASSEYWRESYGYTF
TRBD1 NA TRBJ2-7 TRBV6-1 TGTGCCAGCAGTTCCCGGGACAGGGATGTCGAGCAGTACTTC CASSSRDRDVEQYF
NA many TRBJ1-1 TRBV7-9 TGTGCCAGCAGCTTAGACATCCCCACTGAAGCTTTCTTT CASSLDIPTEAFF
NA NA TRBJ2-3 TRBV7-9 TGTGCCAGCAGCTTCTCCAGGGAAACAAAAACAGATACGCAGTATTTT CASSFSRETKTDTQYF
TRBD2 NA TRBJ2-3 TRBV2 TGTGCCAGTAGAGCCCGCGCGGGGGGGAGCACAGGTACGCAGTATTTT CASRARAGGSTGTQYF
NA many TRBJ2-5 TRBV7-7 TGTGCTAGCAGCGACCGGACAGACCGCCAAGAGACCCAGTACTTC CASSDRTDRQETQYF
NA many TRBJ2-1 TRBV11-1 TGTGCCAGCACCATATTTGGAGGGGGAGTTTGGGATGAGCAGTTCTTC CASTIFGGGVWDEQFF
TRBD2 NA TRBJ2-1 TRBV11-2 TGTGCCAGCAGCCCCGGGACTAGCTCCTACAATGAGCAGTTCTTC CASSPGTSSYNEQFF
TRBD1 NA TRBJ1-1 TRBV6-1 TGTGCCAGCGAAGGACAGGGGGCCGGGACTGAAGCTTTCTTT CASEGQGAGTEAFF
NA NA TRBJ2-5 TRBV7-3 TGTGCCAGCAGCTTAAGTAGCACCGAGACCCAGTACTTC CASSLSSTETQYF
TRBD2 many TRBJ2-7 TRBV20-1 TGCAGTGCCTGGGGTAGCGGGGGGACCGGAACCTACGAGCAGTACTTC CSAWGSGGTGTYEQYF
TRBD1 many TRBJ1-1 TRBV19 TGTGCCAGCTCTACGGCCAGGGACAGGGAGGGCGCTGAAGCTTTCTTT CASSTARDREGAEAFF
TRBD2 NA TRBJ2-1 TRBV5-4 TGTGCCAGCAGCTTGGCGACTAGCGGGAGAAGCAATGAGCAGTTCTTC CASSLATSGRSNEQFF
NA NA TRBJ2-3 TRBV28 TGTGCCAGCCTTGGGGTTTCAACAGATACGCAGTATTTT CASLGVSTDTQYF
TRBD2 few TRBJ2-1 TRBV18 TGTGCCAGCTCACGAGGGGTTGGTAGCGGGAGTGACAATGAGCAGTTCTTC CASSRGVGSGSDNEQFF
TRBD2 NA TRBJ2-3 TRBV19 TGCGCCAGTAGTATGACAGCGGGAAGGACCACAGATACGCAGTATTTT CASSMTAGRTTDTQYF
NA medium-sized TRBJ1-1 TRBV10-3 TGTGCCGTTAAGGCTACCTCGAACACTGAAGCTTTCTTT CAVKATSNTEAFF
NA NA TRBJ1-1 TRBV10-3 TGTGCCTCATCGTCCCCGGAGGGGGGTAACACTGAAGCTTTCTTT CASSSPEGGNTEAFF
TRBD1 many TRBJ2-7 TRBV19 TGTGCCAGTAGTATAGATTGGGCAGGGGGCGAGCAGTACTTC CASSIDWAGGEQYF
NA NA TRBJ1-6 TRBV25-1 TGTGCCAGCCAACTGTGCTCCTATAATTCACCCCTCCACTTT CASQLCSYNSPLHF
NA NA TRBJ2-5 TRBV9 TGTGCCAGCAGCGTAATAGCTGGCAAGACCCAGTACTTC CASSVIAGKTQYF
TRBD1 NA TRBJ1-4 TRBV5-1 TGCGCCAGCACCCTACAGACAGGGAATGAAAAACTGTTTTTT CASTLQTGNEKLFF
NA NA TRBJ1-1 TRBV7-9 TGTGCCAGCAGCCCCCGGATAGAAGCTTTCTTT CASSPRIEAFF
NA NA TRBJ2-3 TRBV20-1 TGCAGTGCTAGTCGTGGGGGGAGCCCAGATACGCAGTATTTT CSASRGGSPDTQYF
NA many TRBJ2-1 TRBV11-3 TGTGCCAGCAGCTTAGGACGAGGCAATGAGCAGTTCTTC CASSLGRGNEQFF
NA NA TRBJ2-1 TRBV15 TGTGCCACCAGCCCCGGGACCGATTACAATGAGCAGTTCTTC CATSPGTDYNEQFF
TRBD1 many TRBJ2-7 TRBV12-3/TRBV12-4 TGTGCCAGCAGCCCCGGGTACGGGACAGGGGTCTACGAGCAGTACTTC CASSPGYGTGVYEQYF
NA many TRBJ2-1 TRBV28 TGTGCCAGCAGGACTTCTACAGGGTCCAATGAGCAGTTCTTC CASRTSTGSNEQFF
NA many TRBJ2-5 TRBV5-1 TGCGCCAGCAGGACAGCACAAGAGACCCAGTACTTC CASRTAQETQYF
TRBD1 few TRBJ2-5 TRBV25-1 TGTGCCTGCAGCTTCGGGACAGGGGACCAAGAGACCCAGTACTTC CACSFGTGDQETQYF
NA many TRBJ2-2 TRBV4-2 TGTGCCAGCAGCCAAGTCACTGCCCCGAGGGAGCTGTTTTTT CASSQVTAPRELFF
NA many TRBJ1-1 TRBV6-5 TGTGCCAGCAGCCCTTTCGGCAGGAAGGGAACTGAAGCTTTCTTT CASSPFGRKGTEAFF
TRBD1 NA TRBJ2-7 TRBV29-1 TGCAGCCTAGGACAGGGGGTGGTGTACGAGCAGTACTTC CSLGQGVVYEQYF
TRBD1 few TRBJ2-3 TRBV18 TGTGCCAGCTCACCGTGGACAGGTACAACAGATACGCAGTATTTT CASSPWTGTTDTQYF
NA NA TRBJ1-1 TRBV7-3 TGTGCCAGCAGCCCTAACGGGGACGGAGCTTTCTTT CASSPNGDGAFF
NA NA TRBJ2-2 TRBV14 TGTGCCAGCAGCCCGACACCGGGACAGGGTAGTAGCGGGAGGACCGGGGAGCTGTTTTTT CASSPTPGQGSSGRTGELFF
TRBD2 many TRBJ2-7 TRBV7-2 TGTGCCAGCAGCTTAGCGCATGGCGGGGGGGCCTACGAGCAGTACTTC CASSLAHGGGAYEQYF
NA NA TRBJ2-1 TRBV4-3 TGCGCCAGCAGCCAAGATACGAGTTATGGACCGGAGCCTAACTATGAGCAGTTCTTC CASSQDTSYGPEPNYEQFF
TRBD1 NA TRBJ1-6 TRBV20-1 TGCAGTGCTATCCAACCTCGGGGGACAGGCCGAAATTCACCCCTCCACTTT CSAIQPRGTGRNSPLHF
TRBD1 many TRBJ1-4 TRBV6-1 TGTGCCAGCAGTGAAGCGGCGGGGGACAGGGTCGAGGAAAAACTGTTTTTT CASSEAAGDRVEEKLFF
TRBD2 once TRBJ2-5 TRBV4-1 TGCGCCAGCAGCCGGACTAGCGGGGGGGACCTGACCCAGTACTTC CASSRTSGGDLTQYF
TRBD2 NA TRBJ2-7 TRBV11-1 TGTGCCTGCAGGGCCAGGACTAGCGGGATTTACGAGCAGTACTTC CACRARTSGIYEQYF
NA many TRBJ1-4 TRBV5-1 TGCGCCAGCAGCTTGGAACAGGAGGTTGAAAAACTGTTTTTT CASSLEQEVEKLFF
NA NA TRBJ1-5 TRBV9 TGTGCCAGCTCCCCCGGGGAGACCCATCAGCCCCAGCATTTT CASSPGETHQPQHF
NA few TRBJ2-1 TRBV28 TGTGCCAGCAGTTTAGTAGGAGGACGGAAGGGAGTTTTGAATGAGCAGTTCTTC CASSLVGGRKGVLNEQFF
NA NA TRBJ1-3 TRBV5-6 TGTGCCAGCAGCGCGAAAAGGACAGGAAACACCATATATTTT CASSAKRTGNTIYF
NA many TRBJ1-1 TRBV29-1 TGCAGCGTTGATCCCAAGAACACTGAAGCTTTCTTT CSVDPKNTEAFF